The 2 T cell receptor beta chains below were found in one sample sequenced in a study of blood T cell repertoires in COVID-19. The repertoire was sequenced with immunoSEQ multiplex PCR; TCRdb's copy has only in-frame clones and lacks some. The repertoire includes roughly 320,000 clones, about nine tenths of them detected once, and about 4% sits in the top ten. The material sequenced was PBMCs or T cells enriched from blood (not recorded which). All receptors derive from a man younger than 45 who had recovered from COVID-19.

This chain joins TRBV6-1 and TRBJ1-5; D not resolved. Germline V gene data show CDR1 as MNHNS and CDR2 as SASEGT. Trimming took off 3 bases at V and 6 bases at J, with 12 bases between the two ends. This CDR3 is built from 14 residues. In nucleotides, the CDR3 is TGTGCCAGCAGTGAGACGAAAGCGGGTCAGCCCCAGCATTTT. It is translated as CASSETKAGQPQHF.

The chain recombines TRBV28 with TRBJ1-3; D is unresolved. The CDR3 contains 14 residues. The V gene's germline CDR1 is MDHEN and CDR2 SYDVKM. Trimming pared 5 bases from V and 0 bases from J, leaving 8 bases between. CDR3 DNA sequence: TGTGCCAGCAGTCAACCGAGCTCTGGAAACACCATATATTTT. Its translation: CASSQPSSGNTIYF.